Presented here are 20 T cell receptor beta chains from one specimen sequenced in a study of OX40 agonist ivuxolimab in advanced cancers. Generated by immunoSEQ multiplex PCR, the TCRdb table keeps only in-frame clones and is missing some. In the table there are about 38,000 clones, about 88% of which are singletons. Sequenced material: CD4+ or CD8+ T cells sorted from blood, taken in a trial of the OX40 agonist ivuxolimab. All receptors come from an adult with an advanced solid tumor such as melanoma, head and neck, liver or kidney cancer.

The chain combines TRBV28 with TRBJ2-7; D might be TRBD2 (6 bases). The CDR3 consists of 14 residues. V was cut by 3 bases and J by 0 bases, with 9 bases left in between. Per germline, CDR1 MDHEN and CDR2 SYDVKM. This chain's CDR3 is CASSFGGISYEQYF. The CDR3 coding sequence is TGTGCCAGCAGTTTTGGGGGGATCTCCTACGAGCAGTACTTC. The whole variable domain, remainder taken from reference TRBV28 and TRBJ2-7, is DVKVTQSSRYLVKRTGEKVFLECVQDMDHENMFWYRQDPGLGLRLIYFSYDVKMKEKGDIPEGYSVSREKKERFSLILESASTNQTSMYLCASSFGGISYEQYFGPGTRLTVT.

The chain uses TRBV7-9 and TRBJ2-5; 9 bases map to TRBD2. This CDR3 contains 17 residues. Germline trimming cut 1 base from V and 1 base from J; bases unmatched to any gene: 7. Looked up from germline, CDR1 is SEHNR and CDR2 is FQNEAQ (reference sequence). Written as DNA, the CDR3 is TGTGCCAGCAGCTTAGTGGTGACTAGCGGACTCCAAGAGACCCAGTACTTC. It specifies CASSLVVTSGLQETQYF.

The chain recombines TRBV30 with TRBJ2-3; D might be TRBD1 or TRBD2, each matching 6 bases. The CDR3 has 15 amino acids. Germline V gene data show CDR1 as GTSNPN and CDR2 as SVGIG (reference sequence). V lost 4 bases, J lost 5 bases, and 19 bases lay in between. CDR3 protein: CAWKSIQGGLDTQYF. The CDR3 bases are TGTGCCTGGAAATCAATACAGGGAGGTTTAGATACGCAGTATTTT.

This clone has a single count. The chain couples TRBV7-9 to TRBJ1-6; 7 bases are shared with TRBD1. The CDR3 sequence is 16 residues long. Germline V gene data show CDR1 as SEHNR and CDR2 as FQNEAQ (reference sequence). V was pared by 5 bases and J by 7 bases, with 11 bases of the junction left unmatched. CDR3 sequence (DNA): TGTGCCAGCAGCCACTTTGGGACAGAACCAAATTCACCCCTCCACTTT. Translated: CASSHFGTEPNSPLHF.

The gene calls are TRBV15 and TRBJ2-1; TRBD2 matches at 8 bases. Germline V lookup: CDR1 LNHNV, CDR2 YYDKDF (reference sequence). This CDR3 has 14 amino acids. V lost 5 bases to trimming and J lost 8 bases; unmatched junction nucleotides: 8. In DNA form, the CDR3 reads TGTGCCACCAGCCATCACGGGGGGGCTTATGAGCAGTTCTTC. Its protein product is CATSHHGGAYEQFF.

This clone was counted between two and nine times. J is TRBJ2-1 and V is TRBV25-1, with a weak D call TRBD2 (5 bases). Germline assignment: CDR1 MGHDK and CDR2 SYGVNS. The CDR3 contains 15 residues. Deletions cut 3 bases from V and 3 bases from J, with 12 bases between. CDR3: CASSDGGPLYNEQFF. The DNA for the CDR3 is TGTGCCAGCAGTGATGGCGGGCCCCTCTACAATGAGCAGTTCTTC. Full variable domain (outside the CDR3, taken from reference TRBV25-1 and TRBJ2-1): EADIYQTPRYLVIGTGKKITLECSQTMGHDKMYWYQQDPGMELHLIHYSYGVNSTEKGDLSSESTVSRIRTEHFPLTLESARPSHTSQYLCASSDGGPLYNEQFFGPGTRLTVL.

CDR3 DNA: TGTGCCAGCAGCTTGGCCGGGGACCGCTCCTACGAGCAGTACTTC. Translation gives CASSLAGDRSYEQYF. The chain combines TRBV5-6 with TRBJ2-7, with D tentatively TRBD1 or TRBD2 (5 bases each). Germline V gene sequence: CDR1 SGHDT, CDR2 YYEEEE. The CDR3 has 15 residues. Trimming removed 0 bases at V and 0 bases at J, with 10 bases between.

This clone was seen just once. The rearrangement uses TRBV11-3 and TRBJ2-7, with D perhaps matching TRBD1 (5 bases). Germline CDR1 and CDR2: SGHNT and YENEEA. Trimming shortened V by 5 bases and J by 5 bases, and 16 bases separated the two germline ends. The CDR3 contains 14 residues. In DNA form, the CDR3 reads TGTGCCAGCAGCCGTTATCAGGGAATGGACGAGCAGTACTTC. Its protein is CASSRYQGMDEQYF.

The CDR3 nucleotides read TGTGCCAGCAGCATAAGGCCGGAAGTGACTGAAGCTTTCTTT. Protein sequence: CASSIRPEVTEAFF. This rearrangement joins TRBV6-5 to TRBJ1-1; no clear D. CDR3 size: 14 residues. V was pared by 6 bases and J by 5 bases, with 16 bases between. Germline loops: CDR1 MNHEY, CDR2 SVGAGI.

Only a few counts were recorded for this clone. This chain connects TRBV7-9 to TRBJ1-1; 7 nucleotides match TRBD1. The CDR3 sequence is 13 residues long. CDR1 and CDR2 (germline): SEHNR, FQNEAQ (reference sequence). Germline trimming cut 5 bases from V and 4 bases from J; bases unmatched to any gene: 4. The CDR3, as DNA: TGTGCCAGCAGCGACAGGGAGTCCACTGAAGCTTTCTTT. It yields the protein CASSDRESTEAFF.

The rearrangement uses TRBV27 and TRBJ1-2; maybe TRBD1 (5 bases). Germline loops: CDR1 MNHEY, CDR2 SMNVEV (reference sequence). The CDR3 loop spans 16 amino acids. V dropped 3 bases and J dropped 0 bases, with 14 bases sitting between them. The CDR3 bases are TGTGCCAGCAGTTTCGGCGGCGGGGACTCTAACTATGGCTACACCTTC. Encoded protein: CASSFGGGDSNYGYTF.

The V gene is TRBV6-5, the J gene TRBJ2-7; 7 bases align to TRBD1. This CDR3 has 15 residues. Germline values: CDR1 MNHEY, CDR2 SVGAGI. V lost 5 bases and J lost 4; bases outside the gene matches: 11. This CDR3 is CASSPGTVTLYEQYF. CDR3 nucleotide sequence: TGTGCCAGCAGTCCGGGGACAGTAACCCTATACGAGCAGTACTTC.

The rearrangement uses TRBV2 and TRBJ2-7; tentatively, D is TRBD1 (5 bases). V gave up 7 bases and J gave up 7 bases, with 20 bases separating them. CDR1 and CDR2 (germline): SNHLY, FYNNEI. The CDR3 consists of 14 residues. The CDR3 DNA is TGTGCCAGCATTGTGGCTAGGGGATTAGTTGAGCAGTACTTC. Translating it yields CASIVARGLVEQYF.

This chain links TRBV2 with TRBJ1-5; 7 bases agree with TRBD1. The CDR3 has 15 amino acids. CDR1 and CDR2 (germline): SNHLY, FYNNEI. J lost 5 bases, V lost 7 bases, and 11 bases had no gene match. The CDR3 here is CASTETGEVHQPQHF. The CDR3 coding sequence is TGTGCCAGCACGGAAACAGGGGAAGTCCATCAGCCCCAGCATTTT.

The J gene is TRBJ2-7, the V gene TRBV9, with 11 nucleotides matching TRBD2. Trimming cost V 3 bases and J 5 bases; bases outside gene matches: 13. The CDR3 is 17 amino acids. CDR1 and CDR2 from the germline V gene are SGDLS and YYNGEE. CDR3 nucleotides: TGTGCCAGCAGCGCGGATACTTTAGCGGGGGGGCCCCACGAGCAGTACTTC. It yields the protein CASSADTLAGGPHEQYF. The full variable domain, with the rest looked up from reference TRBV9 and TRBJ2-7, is DSGVTQTPKHLITATGQRVTLRCSPRSGDLSVYWYQQSLDQGLQFLIQYYNGEERAKGNILERFSAQQFPDLHSELNLSSLELGDSALYFCASSADTLAGGPHEQYFGPGTRLTVT.

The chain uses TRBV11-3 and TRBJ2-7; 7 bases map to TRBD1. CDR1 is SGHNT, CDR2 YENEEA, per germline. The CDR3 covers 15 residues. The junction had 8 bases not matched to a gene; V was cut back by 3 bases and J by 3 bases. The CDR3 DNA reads TGTGCCAGCAGCTTCCCCAGGGGGATCCACTACGAGCAGTACTTC. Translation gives CASSFPRGIHYEQYF.

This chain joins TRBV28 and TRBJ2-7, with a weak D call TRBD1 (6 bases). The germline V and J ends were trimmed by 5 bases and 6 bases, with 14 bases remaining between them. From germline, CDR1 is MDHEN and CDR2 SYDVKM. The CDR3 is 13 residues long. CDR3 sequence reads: CASSPRTEFEQYF. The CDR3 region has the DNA TGTGCCAGCAGTCCCAGGACAGAATTCGAGCAGTACTTC.

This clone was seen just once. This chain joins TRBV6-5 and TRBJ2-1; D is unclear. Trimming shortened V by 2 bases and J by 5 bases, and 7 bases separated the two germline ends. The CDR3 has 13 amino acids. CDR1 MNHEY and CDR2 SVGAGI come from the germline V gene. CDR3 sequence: CASSYSDNNEQFF. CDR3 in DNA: TGTGCCAGCAGTTACAGCGACAACAATGAGCAGTTCTTC.

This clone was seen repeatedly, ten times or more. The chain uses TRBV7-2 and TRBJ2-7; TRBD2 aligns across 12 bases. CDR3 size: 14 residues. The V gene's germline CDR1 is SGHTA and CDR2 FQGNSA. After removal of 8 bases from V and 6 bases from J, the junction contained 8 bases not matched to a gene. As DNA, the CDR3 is TGTGCCAGCTCTACTAGCGGGGGGAGAAGCGAGCAGTACTTC. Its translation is CASSTSGGRSEQYF.

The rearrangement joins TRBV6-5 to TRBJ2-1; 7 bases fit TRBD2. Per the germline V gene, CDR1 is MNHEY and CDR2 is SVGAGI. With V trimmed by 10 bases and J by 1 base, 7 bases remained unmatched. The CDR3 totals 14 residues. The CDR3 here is CATFAGVSYNEQFF. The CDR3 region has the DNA TGTGCCACGTTTGCGGGGGTTTCCTACAATGAGCAGTTCTTC.